The clone carrying this TCR beta chain has just a few counts. The target antigen is unknown. This CDR3 region has 13 residues. V gave up 8 bases and J gave up 4 bases, with 15 bases separating them. Germline lookup yields CDR1 SQVTM and CDR2 ANQGSEA. These data are taken from a study of post-analysis software for immune sequencing data. At the level of the study: Several disease courses (relapsing-remitting, secondary progressive and progressive-relapsing) of multiple sclerosis were included.

General study points: When compared against controls, multiple sclerosis patients showed significantly lower normalized Chao1 diversity. TRBV segments more frequent in patients than in controls numbered five and included TRBV5-6, TRBV5-1 and TRBV20-1. Samples made in the same batch grouped tightly together by F measure.

Unique molecular identifiers were built into the TCR beta cDNA libraries. Input amounts of roughly 1 to 10 million T cells were used. These gave approximately 500,000 cDNA molecules, so each molecule approximated one T cell. TCRdb re-called the PCR reads with MiXCR, one entry per CDR3 protein. The profile shows about 820,000 distinct CDR3 sequences, approximately 53% of them singletons. The sequenced sample was blood. The chain recombines TRBV29-1 with TRBJ2-1; D is ambiguous. The source is a girl aged 10-17 years with multiple sclerosis. CDR3 residues: CSLGSPLYNEQFF. The CDR3 DNA sequence: TGCAGCTTGGGATCCCCCTTATACAATGAGCAGTTCTTC.